The rows below give T cell receptor beta chains drawn from one sample of a study of spatial heterogeneity in lung cancer. From the 5' RACE reads, TCRdb called clonotypes with MiXCR, one entry per CDR3 protein. This sample carries roughly 120,000 distinct CDR3 sequences, 9.5% to 15% of them seen once, and the ten largest clones take around 16%. The specimen comprised PBMCs, sampled at follow-up. All receptors derive from a male donor with early-stage non-small cell lung cancer. Both conserved end residues are part of each CDR3.

j_call	v_call	cdr3_aa
TRBJ1-1	TRBV28	CASIPGRLNTEAFF
TRBJ2-2	TRBV23-1	CASSQSNLGTANTGELFF
TRBJ2-1	TRBV7-8	CASRYRDPGREQFF
TRBJ1-5	TRBV4-2	CASSQERTSNQPQHF
TRBJ1-1	TRBV9	CASTKGPVFMNTEAFF
TRBJ2-7	TRBV6-2/TRBV6-3	CASSYPGTETYEQYF
TRBJ2-5	TRBV5-5	CASSAGQLRETQYF
TRBJ2-2	TRBV6-6	CASSYAWDSGELFF
TRBJ1-3	TRBV28	CASSFRRSLSTIYF
TRBJ2-4	TRBV29-1	CSVVVQLAKNIQYF
TRBJ2-1	TRBV7-2	CASSLRGSDEQFF
TRBJ1-6	TRBV6-5	CASRPQGQYSPLHF
TRBJ2-5	TRBV6-5	CASRLSGIQETQYF
TRBJ1-5	TRBV21-1	CASSKREIRQPQHF
TRBJ2-7	TRBV7-2	CASSFPSGEQYF
TRBJ2-1	TRBV14	CASSSTSGGPYNEQFF
TRBJ1-6	TRBV28	CASRRTGFISPLHF
TRBJ1-6	TRBV14	CASSQVTGSRWRSPLHF
TRBJ2-3	TRBV5-1	CASSPGTSGTRTQYF
TRBJ1-5	TRBV27	CASSSQGVWGTNQPQHF
TRBJ2-3	TRBV29-1	CSVTLTSGPTDTQYF
TRBJ1-4	TRBV5-1	CASSPLEGGEKLFF
TRBJ2-1	TRBV7-2	CASSPYEGGLVGSYNEQFF
TRBJ1-5	TRBV19	CASSPQKTGNQPQHF
TRBJ2-5	TRBV4-1	CASSQGTRGMETQYF
TRBJ1-2	TRBV29-1	CSVEGRGGPTNYGYTF